The 25 T cell receptor beta chains in this list originate from one sample, sequenced in a study of blood T cell repertoires in COVID-19. The data were produced by immunoSEQ multiplex PCR, yet TCRdb's version contains in-frame clones alone and is incomplete. The top ten hold less than 25% of the sample, which has fewer than 100,000 clones, more than 70% seen once. What was sequenced was peripheral blood. The receptors were sampled from a man between 65 and 85 years old with acute or convalescent COVID-19.

The gene calls are TRBV4-1 and TRBJ1-5, with 9 bases lining up with TRBD1. Germline CDR1 and CDR2: MGHRA and YSYEKL. V was clipped by 0 bases and J by 5 bases; unmatched bases: 5. The CDR3 extends over 16 amino acids. The CDR3 DNA is TGCGCCAGCAGCCAAGATGGCGGACAGGGGTATCAGCCCCAGCATTTT. Protein: CASSQDGGQGYQPQHF.

V usage is TRBV24-1 and J usage is TRBJ1-2; possibly TRBD1 for D (5 bases). The CDR3 is 14 residues long. CDR1 is KGHDR and CDR2 is SFDVKD in the germline V gene. The V end was cut by 5 bases, the J end by 1 base, with 10 bases between. The CDR3 reads CATSGKTVNYGYTF. CDR3 nucleotide sequence: TGTGCCACCAGTGGCAAGACAGTTAACTATGGCTACACCTTC.

V and J are TRBV18 and TRBJ2-7; weak D call: TRBD1 (5 bases). V lost 3 bases and J 3 bases, leaving 15 bases between the germline ends. This CDR3 is built from 15 residues. Germline V gives CDR1 KGHSH, CDR2 LQKENI. This chain's CDR3 is CASSPSRESGYEQYF. In nucleotides, the CDR3 is TGTGCCAGCTCACCTTCCAGGGAATCAGGCTACGAGCAGTACTTC.

This clone was detected only once. This sequence joins TRBV25-1 and TRBJ2-5, with 9 bases lining up with TRBD1. V was clipped by 6 bases and J by 4 bases; unmatched bases: 3. Germline CDR1 is MGHDK and CDR2 is SYGVNS. The CDR3 sequence is 13 residues long. CDR3: CASSRTGVETQYF. The CDR3 DNA sequence: TGTGCCAGCAGCAGGACAGGGGTAGAGACCCAGTACTTC. The variable domain in full, completed from reference TRBV25-1 and TRBJ2-5, reads EADIYQTPRYLVIGTGKKITLECSQTMGHDKMYWYQQDPGMELHLIHYSYGVNSTEKGDLSSESTVSRIRTEHFPLTLESARPSHTSQYLCASSRTGVETQYFGPGTRLLVL.

This clone turned up a few times. The rearrangement joins TRBV4-2 to TRBJ1-1, with 7 positions matching TRBD1. The CDR3 sequence is 15 residues long. CDR1 is LGHNA, CDR2 YNFKEQ, per germline. Trimming cost V 4 bases and J 0 bases; bases outside gene matches: 5. Here the CDR3 DNA reads TGTGCCAGCAGCCGCAGGGGGACAATGAACACTGAAGCTTTCTTT. Protein: CASSRRGTMNTEAFF.

The chain links TRBV10-1 to TRBJ1-6; no reliable D call. The CDR3 has 12 amino acids. Trimming removed 6 bases at V and 9 bases at J, with 9 bases between. CDR1 is WNHNN and CDR2 is SYGVQD in the germline V gene (reference sequence). CDR3 sequence reads: CASSQASSPLHF. The CDR3 region has the DNA TGCGCCAGCAGCCAGGCGAGTTCACCCCTCCACTTT.

The genes are TRBV19 and TRBJ2-3, with TRBD2 as a possible D gene (5 bases). Trimming took off 0 bases at V and 6 bases at J, with 10 bases between the two ends. The germline gives CDR1 LNHDA, CDR2 SQIVND (reference sequence). The CDR3 runs to 14 residues. The DNA of the CDR3 is TGTGCCAGTAGTATAGATCGGTCGGGGGATACGCAGTATTTT. This codes for CASSIDRSGDTQYF. The variable domain in full, completed from reference TRBV19 and TRBJ2-3, reads DGGITQSPKYLFRKEGQNVTLSCEQNLNHDAMYWYRQDPGQGLRLIYYSQIVNDFQKGDIAEGYSVSREKKESFPLTVTSAQKNPTAFYLCASSIDRSGDTQYFGPGTRLTVL.

The J gene is TRBJ2-3, the V gene TRBV14; D gene ambiguous. V dropped 4 bases and J dropped 4 bases, with 9 bases sitting between them. The germline CDR1 and CDR2 sequences are SGHDN and FVKESK. The CDR3 is 13 residues long. CDR3 nucleotides: TGTGCCAGCAGCCTTATAGTACCAGATACGCAGTATTTT. Translating gives CASSLIVPDTQYF.

V gene TRBV5-1 combines with J gene TRBJ1-6; D may be TRBD1 (5 bases). Germline V lookup: CDR1 SGHRS, CDR2 YFSETQ. Trimming left V 0 bases short and J 9 bases short, with 16 bases between. The CDR3 loop spans 16 amino acids. The CDR3 spells CASSLVTGVGGSPLHF. CDR3 nucleotide sequence: TGCGCCAGCAGCTTGGTCACAGGAGTGGGGGGTTCACCCCTCCACTTT.

This chain joins TRBV28 and TRBJ2-3, with 11 bases matching TRBD2. The CDR3 length is 15 residues. Germline V gives CDR1 MDHEN, CDR2 SYDVKM. The ends lost 5 bases at V and 5 bases at J; junction bases unmatched: 6. The CDR3 nucleotides read TGTGCCAGCAGTCCCTCACTAGCGGGAGTAGATACGCAGTATTTT. This gives the protein CASSPSLAGVDTQYF.

The V call is TRBV5-1, the J call TRBJ2-3; TRBD2 is a possible D gene (6 bases). The germline V gene has CDR1 SGHRS and CDR2 YFSETQ. V was cut by 0 bases and J by 0 bases, with 11 bases left in between. This CDR3 has 16 residues. In nucleotides, the CDR3 is TGCGCCAGCAGCTTGGCCCCTAGCGCAAGCACAGATACGCAGTATTTT. Translating it yields CASSLAPSASTDTQYF.

V usage is TRBV6-2 or TRBV6-3 and J usage is TRBJ2-7; D is possibly TRBD1 (6 bases). V lost 6 bases and J 3 bases, leaving 18 bases between the germline ends. Germline values: CDR1 MNHEY, CDR2 SVGEGT. The CDR3 loop spans 15 amino acids. CDR3 sequence: CASSSLDRTYYEQYF. The CDR3 nucleotides are TGTGCCAGCAGCTCTCTCGACAGGACCTACTACGAGCAGTACTTC.

This clone has just a few counts. The V and J genes are TRBV5-4 and TRBJ2-2; D gene uncertain. This CDR3 has 15 amino acids. Germline V lookup: CDR1 SGHNT, CDR2 YYREEE (reference sequence). With 4 bases removed from V and 1 base from J, the gap between germline ends came to 11 bases. CDR3 nucleotide sequence: TGTGCCAGCAGCCCCAAAACGGGGAACACCGGGGAGCTGTTTTTT. Translation: CASSPKTGNTGELFF.

V usage is TRBV10-2 and J usage is TRBJ1-2; 9 positions agree with TRBD1. The J segment lost 6 bases and the V segment lost 6 bases, leaving 2 bases of the junction unmatched. CDR3 length: 12 amino acids. Germline V gene lookup returns CDR1 WSHSY and CDR2 SAAADI. The CDR3 DNA follows: TGCGCCAGCAGAGGGACAGGGAATGGCTACACCTTC. Translated: CASRGTGNGYTF.

The chain joins TRBV7-2 to TRBJ2-7, with 7 nucleotides matching TRBD1. Germline V gene data show CDR1 as SGHTA and CDR2 as FQGNSA. Trimming cost V 5 bases and J 4 bases; bases outside gene matches: 8. This CDR3 is 14 amino acids long. CDR3: CASSPPGQKYEQYF. In DNA form, the CDR3 reads TGTGCCAGCAGCCCTCCGGGACAGAAGTACGAGCAGTACTTC.

V is TRBV18 and J is TRBJ2-6; 7 bases line up with TRBD1. The trim removed 4 bases at V and 2 bases at J, leaving 5 bases unmatched. The CDR3 loop spans 16 amino acids. The V gene's germline CDR1 is KGHSH and CDR2 LQKENI. This chain's CDR3 is CASSLNQGAGANVLTF. Here the CDR3 DNA reads TGTGCCAGCTCACTAAATCAGGGGGCTGGGGCCAACGTCCTGACTTTC.

The chain uses TRBV5-4 and TRBJ1-2; D is perhaps TRBD1 (6 bases). The ends were cut back, 5 bases at V and 3 bases at J, with 14 bases in the middle. CDR3 length: 14 amino acids. Germline lookup yields CDR1 SGHNT and CDR2 YYREEE (reference sequence). The CDR3 spells CASRPDRSHYGYTF. The CDR3 region has the DNA TGTGCCAGCAGGCCGGACAGAAGCCACTATGGCTACACCTTC. Complete variable domain (other parts from reference TRBV5-4 and TRBJ1-2): ETGVTQSPTHLIKTRGQQVTLRCSSQSGHNTVSWYQQALGQGPQFIFQYYREEENGRGNFPPRFSGLQFPNYSSELNVNALELDDSALYLCASRPDRSHYGYTFGSGTRLTVV.

V usage is TRBV5-6 and J usage is TRBJ2-2; D might be TRBD1 (6 bases). Germline CDR1 and CDR2: SGHDT and YYEEEE. The CDR3 is made up of 13 amino acids. V was shortened by 2 bases and J by 9 bases, with 11 bases between the two germline ends. CDR3 DNA sequence: TGTGCCAGCAGCTTCCCACAGGGCAGGGAGCTGTTTTTT. It yields the protein CASSFPQGRELFF.

A single count supports this clone. In nucleotides, the CDR3 is TGTGCCAGTAGTGGGGACAGGATTGGCGGGCAGTACTTC. It specifies CASSGDRIGGQYF. The genes are TRBV19 and TRBJ2-7; 8 positions match TRBD1. The germline gives CDR1 LNHDA, CDR2 SQIVND (reference sequence). V shed 5 bases and J 9 bases; nucleotides not matched to a gene: 9. This CDR3 contains 13 residues.

The chain has TRBV27 and TRBJ1-6, with D hard to call. Per the germline V gene, CDR1 is MNHEY and CDR2 is SMNVEV (reference sequence). Between the trimmed V and J ends, which lost 6 bases and 0 bases, there was a span of 9 bases. This CDR3 contains 15 residues. The CDR3 nucleotides are TGTGCCAGCAGATGGTCCAGCTCCTATAATTCACCCCTCCACTTT. Protein sequence: CASRWSSSYNSPLHF.

This clone was picked up one time. An end of the junction differs from the germline gene, which may be a read error. This chain uses TRBV27 with TRBJ2-3, with 10 bases identical to TRBD1. The CDR3 covers 14 residues. Germline V CDR1 and CDR2: MNHEY, SMNVEV (reference sequence). Here the CDR3 DNA reads TGTGCCAGCACCCTGACAGGGGGCACGGATACGCAGTATTTT. This codes for CASTLTGGTDTQYF.

The chain recombines TRBV6-4 with TRBJ1-2, with 7 bases lining up with TRBD1. Germline loops: CDR1 MRHNA, CDR2 SNTAGT. The CDR3 is 15 amino acids. Germline trimming cut 8 bases from V and 0 bases from J; bases unmatched to any gene: 9. Here the CDR3 DNA reads TGTGCCAGCCGACAGGGTCTCCATGCTAACTATGGCTACACCTTC. Its translation is CASRQGLHANYGYTF.

The V gene is TRBV28, the J gene TRBJ1-5, with 8 nucleotides matching TRBD1. The CDR3 length is 12 residues. Germline V lookup: CDR1 MDHEN, CDR2 SYDVKM. Trimming took 6 bases from V and 6 from J; bases not matched to a gene: 1. The CDR3 coding sequence is TGTGCCAGCAGCCAGGGGGCTCAGCCCCAGCATTTT. It yields the protein CASSQGAQPQHF.

The chain couples TRBV28 to TRBJ1-4; D is possibly TRBD1 (6 bases). The V and J ends lost 6 bases and 6 bases respectively, with 11 bases between them. Germline values: CDR1 MDHEN, CDR2 SYDVKM. This CDR3 is 13 amino acids long. The CDR3 DNA reads TGTGCCAGCAGCCGCGGACAGCATGAAAAACTGTTTTTT. Its translation: CASSRGQHEKLFF.

At least ten counts were recorded for this clone. The rearrangement links TRBV2 to TRBJ2-3, with TRBD1 identical over 9 bases. The CDR3 totals 18 residues. Looked up from germline, CDR1 is SNHLY and CDR2 is FYNNEI. Germline trimming cut 2 bases from V and 1 base from J; bases unmatched to any gene: 10. In DNA form, the CDR3 reads TGTGCCAGCAGTGAAATTGGGCGCGGGACAGGGCGCACAGATACGCAGTATTTT. Its protein is CASSEIGRGTGRTDTQYF.